The clone carrying this T cell receptor beta chain was picked up many times. The antigen is undetermined. Other DNA sequences in this sample translate to the same CDR3. This entry belongs to a study of Ad26.COV2.S vaccination and SARS-CoV-2 variants. Whole-study context: COV1001, an Ad26.COV2.S trial, supplied this vaccine-arm donor.

CDR3 size: 15 residues. Germline-derived CDR1 and CDR2 are MNHNS and SASEGT. Trimming at V came to 0 bases and at J to 4 bases, leaving 2 bases not matched to a gene. The treatment here: about 20 received Ad26.COV2.S at low or high dose, single or two shots; 5 received placebo; per-sample allocation not given. It was on day 63 after the first vaccine or placebo injection that samples were taken. This vaccine is an Ad26 vector that expresses the Wuhan-strain SARS-CoV-2 spike. Study results and limitations: Those who received vaccine or placebo ended up with similar non-spike TCR breadth. Spike-specific TCR breadth ran higher among vaccine recipients than placebo recipients.

The protocol was immunoSEQ multiplex PCR, while the TCRdb copy is restricted to in-frame clones and leaves out a portion. The sample has about 400,000 clones; 83% are singletons. This TCR was recovered from a person between 18 and 65 years old who received the Ad26.COV2.S COVID-19 vaccine or a placebo. The sample in question was peripheral blood, obtained in a trial of Ad26.COV2.S vaccine versus placebo. The chain has TRBV6-1 and TRBJ2-3; 9 positions agree with TRBD2. Written as DNA, the CDR3 is TGTGCCAGCAGTGAAGCTAGCGGGGGCCCAGATACGCAGTATTTT. Its translation is CASSEASGGPDTQYF.